One and the same sample provided the 28 T cell receptor beta chains below, sequenced in a study of breast tumors, draining lymph nodes, adjacent tissues. The lymph nodes were axillary draining lymph nodes from breast cancer patients. From the multiplex PCR reads, TCRdb called clonotypes with MiXCR, one entry per CDR3 protein. The table lists about 89,000 distinct CDR3 sequences, approximately 29% of them singletons, with 8.1% in the top ten. The specimen was axillary lymph node tissue. Receptors originate from a female donor with breast cancer. Some clones in this sample may be carry-over from other donors' samples.

The chain recombines TRBV5-1 with TRBJ2-2, with 11 bases matching TRBD2. The V gene end was trimmed by 7 bases and the J gene end by 1 base; junction bases not matched to a gene: 6. This CDR3 is 16 amino acids long. Per the germline V gene, CDR1 is SGHRS and CDR2 is YFSETQ. The CDR3 is CASQGLAGGNTGELFF. The CDR3 DNA is TGCGCCAGCCAAGGGCTAGCGGGAGGGAACACCGGGGAGCTGTTTTTT.

The chain joins TRBV20-1 to TRBJ1-2, with TRBD1 as a possible D gene (6 bases). Germline-derived CDR1 and CDR2 are DFQATT and SNEGSKA (reference sequence). V was trimmed by 0 bases and J by 12 bases, leaving 17 bases between them. There are 13 residues in the CDR3. For the CDR3, the DNA is TGCAGTGCTAGAGACACGAGGGGGACTGGAAACACCTTC. This gives the protein CSARDTRGTGNTF.

This clonotype has ten or more counts. This chain uses TRBV14 with TRBJ2-3; 11 bases agree with TRBD1. Trimming removed 6 bases from V and 4 bases from J; junction bases left unmatched: 9. CDR1 is SGHDN, CDR2 FVKESK, per germline. The CDR3 extends over 16 amino acids. The CDR3 nucleotides read TGTGCCAGCAGTTACGACCCGGGACAGGGGGCAGATACGCAGTATTTT. It encodes CASSYDPGQGADTQYF.

This clonotype was observed a few times. A much larger clone differs from this one at a single base, so this may be a read error. The rearrangement joins TRBV5-4 to TRBJ2-3; unclear D gene. V shed 4 bases and J shed 5 bases, with 20 bases lying between them. The germline V gene encodes CDR1 SGHNT and CDR2 YYREEE (reference sequence). The CDR3 consists of 16 residues. The CDR3 region is CASSLLDASTGDTQYF. CDR3 DNA sequence: TGTGCCAGCAGCCTGTTGGATGCCAGTACGGGAGATACGCAGTATTTT. Full variable domain (outside the CDR3, taken from reference TRBV5-4 and TRBJ2-3): ETGVTQSPTHLIKTRGQQVTLRCSSQSGHNTVSWYQQALGQGPQFIFQYYREEENGRGNFPPRFSGLQFPNYSSELNVNALELDDSALYLCASSLLDASTGDTQYFGPGTRLTVL.

A note on this clonotype: A much bigger clone sits one base away, suggesting this may be a read error. This rearrangement joins TRBV5-8 to TRBJ2-2; D call uncertain. Germline V gives CDR1 SGHTS, CDR2 YDEGEE. With 4 bases removed from V and 4 bases from J, the gap between germline ends came to 17 bases. This CDR3 comprises 16 residues. CDR3 in DNA: TGTGCCAGCAGCGGGCCGAAGGCGTTCTTCACCGGGGAGCTGTTTTTT. This codes for CASSGPKAFFTGELFF.

This clonotype was counted ten times or more. The rearrangement uses TRBV4-1 and TRBJ2-3; tentative D call: TRBD2 (6 bases). The germline CDR1 and CDR2 sequences are MGHRA and YSYEKL. The CDR3 loop spans 15 amino acids. Trimming took off 1 base at V and 1 base at J, with 9 bases between the two ends. CDR3 loop: CASSQGGTGTDTQYF. For the CDR3, the DNA is TGCGCCAGCAGCCAAGGAGGGACTGGCACAGATACGCAGTATTTT.

This clonotype appeared many times. V usage is TRBV29-1 and J usage is TRBJ2-7; TRBD2 aligns across 13 bases. V shed 6 bases, J shed 5 bases, and the junction held 7 bases outside the gene matches. The CDR3 has 14 residues. Per the germline V gene, CDR1 is SQVTM and CDR2 is ANQGSEA. CDR3 loop: CSVGGLAGAHEQYF. The CDR3 bases are TGCAGCGTGGGCGGACTAGCGGGAGCGCACGAGCAGTACTTC.

This clonotype was seen many times. A much bigger clone sits one base away, suggesting this may be a read error. The chain uses TRBV11-3 and TRBJ2-3, with D unresolved. Trimming took 8 bases from V and 4 from J, leaving 10 bases between them. The CDR3 length is 12 residues. Germline CDR1 SGHNT, CDR2 YENEEA. The CDR3 spells CASGERADTQYF. The CDR3 DNA sequence: TGTGCCAGCGGCGAAAGGGCAGATACGCAGTATTTT.

The V call is TRBV20-1, the J call TRBJ2-7; 8 bases align to TRBD1. Per the germline V gene, CDR1 is DFQATT and CDR2 is SNEGSKA (reference sequence). CDR3 length: 14 amino acids. After removal of 4 bases from V and 4 bases from J, the junction contained 9 bases not matched to a gene. The CDR3 here is CSATEGQEPYEQYF. The CDR3 nucleotides read TGCAGTGCTACGGAGGGACAGGAGCCTTACGAGCAGTACTTC.

In this sample, this clonotype turned up many times. This may be a read error: a much more frequent sequence differs by one nucleotide. The chain employs TRBV7-8 and TRBJ2-5; 10 bases are a match to TRBD1. Germline lookup yields CDR1 SGHVS and CDR2 FQNEAQ. There are 17 residues in the CDR3. This CDR3 reads CASSLGVTGGRREPQYF. For the CDR3, the DNA is TGTGCCAGCAGCTTAGGTGTGACAGGGGGCCGTAGAGAGCCCCAGTACTTC. The full variable domain, in which reference TRBV7-8 and TRBJ2-5 provide the parts outside the CDR3, is GAGVSQSPRYKVAKRGQDVALRCDPISGHVSLFWYQQALGQGPEFLTYFQNEAQLDKSGLPSDRFFAERPEGSVSTLKIQRTQQEDSAVYLCASSLGVTGGRREPQYFGPGTRLLVL.

As regards this clonotype: Germline is not matched at one junction end, which may reflect a read error. J is TRBJ2-5 and V is TRBV7-9, with TRBD2 matching over 9 bases. The germline V gene encodes CDR1 SEHNR and CDR2 FQNEAQ (reference sequence). The CDR3 is 15 residues long. DNA for the CDR3: TGTGCCAGCAGCTGGCGGCGGATAGCGGGAGAGACCCAGCACTTC. As protein: CASSWRRIAGETQHF.

A note on this clonotype: The conserved closing phenylalanine or tryptophan is absent in this CDR3, likely reflecting a read error. It is unclear where the CDR3 begins or ends on the DNA, so no DNA is shown, and the CDR3 is as TCRdb lists it. This chain uses TRBV20-1 with TRBJ2-5; TRBD1 reflects the table's D call only, with no check against the DNA. The CDR3 is 12 residues long, ends included. Germline values: CDR1 DFQATT, CDR2 SNEGSKA (reference sequence). CDR3: CSARGREETQHL.

This clonotype has more than one count but fewer than ten. It may be a read error: a sequence one base away is much more abundant. The chain links TRBV6-2 or TRBV6-3 to TRBJ2-7, with TRBD2 identical over 7 bases. Germline lookup yields CDR1 MNHEY and CDR2 SVGEGT. J was trimmed by 7 bases and V by 6 bases; bases with no gene match: 3. CDR3 length: 11 residues. The CDR3 region is CASSLGREQYF. Here the CDR3 DNA reads TGTGCCAGCAGCCTCGGGAGGGAGCAGTACTTC.

This clonotype was recorded many times. The chain is built from TRBV9 and TRBJ1-6, with no clear D. Trimming shortened V by 0 bases and J by 2 bases, and 12 bases separated the two germline ends. The CDR3 is 17 amino acids. Germline values: CDR1 SGDLS, CDR2 YYNGEE. The CDR3 region is CASSVDDSIAYNSPLHF. The CDR3 DNA sequence: TGTGCCAGCAGCGTAGATGATTCGATCGCCTATAATTCACCCCTCCACTTT.

Of note for this clonotype: A read error is likely, as this CDR3 ends without the conserved phenylalanine or tryptophan. The limits of the CDR3 on the DNA are not certain, so only TCRdb's listed CDR3 is given. V is TRBV7-9 and J is TRBJ2-5; the table's D call, TRBD1, has no DNA check behind it. Germline assignment: CDR1 SEHNR and CDR2 FQNEAQ (reference sequence). From its first to its last residue, the CDR3 has 15 amino acids. CDR3 protein: CASSSSTPGKETRYS.

This clonotype was recorded many times. The chain uses TRBV29-1 and TRBJ2-3; 11 bases fit TRBD2. V was clipped by 5 bases and J by 5 bases; unmatched bases: 6. The germline V gene encodes CDR1 SQVTM and CDR2 ANQGSEA. CDR3 size: 14 residues. CDR3 nucleotide sequence: TGCAGCGTTCCTCTTAGCGGGAGGGGAGATACGCAGTATTTT. Amino acid sequence: CSVPLSGRGDTQYF.

The table lists this clonotype with a count of one. A read error may produce the germline difference seen at one junction end. The chain uses TRBV24-1 and TRBJ2-2; D is unresolved. CDR1 is KGHDR and CDR2 is SFDVKD in the germline V gene. This CDR3 is 13 amino acids long. CDR3 nucleotide sequence: TGTGCTACCAGTGATCCATACCCCGGGGAGCTGTTTTTT. This encodes CATSDPYPGELFF.

With respect to this clonotype: The junction and the germline gene differ at one end; a read error may be behind it. V and J are TRBV20-1 and TRBJ2-5, with D unresolved. Germline V gives CDR1 DFQATT, CDR2 SNEGSKA (reference sequence). This CDR3 comprises 12 residues. The CDR3 nucleotides are TGCAATGCTAGTGGCAGTCAAGAGACCCAGTACTTC. This sequence encodes CNASGSQETQYF.

The sample holds one count of this clonotype. The chain joins TRBV20-1 to TRBJ1-1; no clear D. Germline V CDR1 and CDR2: DFQATT, SNEGSKA (reference sequence). Between the trimmed V and J ends, which lost 6 bases and 1 base, there was a span of 9 bases. This CDR3 is 12 amino acids long. The CDR3: CSAMGPNTEAFF. The CDR3 nucleotides read TGCAGTGCAATGGGCCCGAACACTGAAGCTTTCTTT.

This clonotype was observed at least ten times. V gene TRBV4-3 combines with J gene TRBJ1-5, with 7 bases fitting TRBD1. The CDR3 consists of 14 residues. CDR1 and CDR2 from the germline V gene are LGHNA and YSLEER. Trimming removed 1 base from V and 10 bases from J; junction bases left unmatched: 7. The CDR3 is CASSQGTGPGPQHF. The CDR3 DNA sequence: TGCGCCAGCAGCCAAGGGACAGGCCCTGGACCCCAGCATTTT.

This clonotype came up once. The junction differs from germline at one of its ends, possibly a read error. The chain has TRBV7-2 and TRBJ1-2; D gene unclear. The CDR3 spans 15 residues. Germline CDR1 is SGHTA and CDR2 is FQGNSA. CDR3 sequence reads: CASSLAISTNYGYTF. Written as DNA, the CDR3 is TGTGCCAGCAGCTTAGCAATCAGTACTAACTATGGCTACACCTTT. The variable domain in full, completed from reference TRBV7-2 and TRBJ1-2, reads GAGVSQSPSNKVTEKGKDVELRCDPISGHTALYWYRQSLGQGLEFLIYFQGNSAPDKSGLPSDRFSAERTGGSVSTLTIQRTQQEDSAVYLCASSLAISTNYGYTFGSGTRLTVV.

The chain has TRBV15 and TRBJ2-7; unclear D gene. Germline assignment: CDR1 LNHNV and CDR2 YYDKDF (reference sequence). CDR3 length: 15 amino acids. Trimming shortened V by 11 bases and J by 0 bases, and 20 bases separated the two germline ends. In nucleotides, the CDR3 is TGTGCCGCCAACAGAGGATCGGCGAGCTCCTACGAGCAGTACTTC. Its translation: CAANRGSASSYEQYF.

A few counts support this clonotype. A much bigger clone sits one base away, suggesting this may be a read error. The conserved closing phenylalanine or tryptophan is absent in this CDR3, likely reflecting a read error. This sequence joins TRBV2 and TRBJ2-1, with D possibly matching TRBD2 (5 bases). Germline V gene sequence: CDR1 SNHLY, CDR2 FYNNEI. V was clipped by 6 bases and J by 0 bases, with 15 bases between them. This CDR3 region has 16 residues. DNA of the CDR3: TGTGCCAGCAGGGGCTCCTTAGCGTCCTCCTACAATGAGCAGTTCCTC. Protein sequence: CASRGSLASSYNEQFL.

This clonotype was observed at least ten times. This chain uses TRBV10-1 with TRBJ2-2; D may correspond to TRBD1 or TRBD2 (7 bases each). The ends were cut back, 8 bases at V and 2 bases at J, with 12 bases in the middle. Germline V gives CDR1 WNHNN, CDR2 SYGVQD (reference sequence). The CDR3 is made up of 14 amino acids. The chain's CDR3 is CASQGGTNTGELFF. The CDR3 region has the DNA TGCGCCAGCCAGGGGGGGACTAACACCGGGGAGCTGTTTTTT.

This clonotype has a count of ten or more. The chain uses TRBV5-1 and TRBJ2-7; D call uncertain. The CDR3 consists of 13 residues. V was shortened by 0 bases and J by 2 bases, with 6 bases between the two germline ends. Germline V gene lookup returns CDR1 SGHRS and CDR2 YFSETQ. CDR3 sequence: CASSLELPYEQYF. In nucleotides, the CDR3 is TGCGCCAGCAGCTTGGAACTTCCCTACGAGCAGTACTTC.

This clonotype showed up many times. The gene calls are TRBV7-2 and TRBJ2-1, with D maybe TRBD2 (6 bases). V shed 1 base and J shed 5 bases, with 12 bases lying between them. The CDR3 has 15 residues. CDR1 SGHTA and CDR2 FQGNSA come from the germline V gene. The DNA of the CDR3 is TGTGCCAGCAGCTTAGGGGTAGCGGCGGACAATGAGCAGTTCTTC. It encodes CASSLGVAADNEQFF.

About this clonotype itself: A much larger clone differs from this one at a single base, so this may be a read error. In this CDR3 the conserved last residue, phenylalanine or tryptophan, is missing, so a read error is likely. The chain couples TRBV20-1 to TRBJ2-7; perhaps D is TRBD1 or TRBD2 (5 bases each). Trimming removed 0 bases from V and 0 bases from J, with 21 bases in between. Germline assignment: CDR1 DFQATT and CDR2 SNEGSKA (reference sequence). The CDR3 is made up of 18 amino acids. The CDR3 bases are TGCAGTGCTAGAGATAGAAAAATCCGGGGCATCGGCTCCTACGAGCAGTACCTC. This encodes CSARDRKIRGIGSYEQYL.

To note about this clonotype: Just one base apart from a much larger clone, this may be a read error. The V gene is TRBV6-5, the J gene TRBJ2-7; perhaps TRBD1 as D (6 bases). This CDR3 comprises 14 residues. Deletions cut 6 bases from V and 2 bases from J, with 14 bases between. Germline V gene lookup returns CDR1 MNHEY and CDR2 SVGAGI. CDR3 bases: TGTGCCAGCAGACACAGGGTGGTCGCCTACGAGCAGTACTTC. Amino acid sequence: CASRHRVVAYEQYF.